What follows are 15 T cell receptor beta chains derived from one specimen sequenced in a study of brain metastases from non-small cell lung cancer. Generated by immunoSEQ multiplex PCR, the TCRdb table keeps only in-frame clones and is missing some. The sample consists of about 4,000 clones, approximately 79% of them appearing once. Sample: tumor-adjacent normal tissue. These receptors were taken from a donor at least 40 years old with non-small cell lung cancer.

The chain is built from TRBV9 and TRBJ1-4; D not certain. The germline CDR1 and CDR2 sequences are SGDLS and YYNGEE. There are 13 residues in the CDR3. V was pared by 4 bases and J by 7 bases, with 11 bases between. The chain's CDR3 is CASSSFRGEKLFF. DNA of the CDR3: TGTGCCAGCAGCTCCTTTCGGGGTGAAAAACTGTTTTTT.

The chain carries TRBV28 and TRBJ1-1, with TRBD1 matching 7 bases. CDR1 MDHEN and CDR2 SYDVKM come from the germline V gene. V was clipped by 6 bases and J by 11 bases; unmatched bases: 15. CDR3 length equals 14 residues. CDR3 sequence reads: CASRRRGTDLGAFF. DNA of the CDR3: TGTGCCAGCAGACGACGCGGGACAGACCTAGGGGCTTTCTTT.

The V and J genes are TRBV19 and TRBJ2-3, with TRBD1 as a possible D gene (6 bases). Trimming removed 5 bases from V and 2 bases from J, with 14 bases in between. CDR3 length equals 15 residues. CDR1 LNHDA and CDR2 SQIVND come from the germline V gene (reference sequence). The DNA of the CDR3 is TGTGCCAGTAGTTCCGGGACACCCAACACAGATACGCAGTATTTT. It is translated as CASSSGTPNTDTQYF. The full variable domain, in which reference TRBV19 and TRBJ2-3 provide the parts outside the CDR3, is DGGITQSPKYLFRKEGQNVTLSCEQNLNHDAMYWYRQDPGQGLRLIYYSQIVNDFQKGDIAEGYSVSREKKESFPLTVTSAQKNPTAFYLCASSSGTPNTDTQYFGPGTRLTVL.

The CDR3 coding sequence is TGCGCCAGCAGCTTGGACAGGATTGAAGCTTTCTTT. Amino acids: CASSLDRIEAFF. The chain carries TRBV5-1 and TRBJ1-1; D is perhaps TRBD1 (5 bases). Germline values: CDR1 SGHRS, CDR2 YFSETQ. The germline V and J ends were trimmed by 0 bases and 7 bases, with 7 bases remaining between them. The CDR3 has 12 residues. The variable domain in full, completed from reference TRBV5-1 and TRBJ1-1, reads KAGVTQTPRYLIKTRGQQVTLSCSPISGHRSVSWYQQTPGQGLQFLFEYFSETQRNKGNFPGRFSGRQFSNSRSEMNVSTLELGDSALYLCASSLDRIEAFFGQGTRLTVV.

Only a few counts were recorded for this clone. The gene calls are TRBV2 and TRBJ1-5; D may be TRBD1 (5 bases). Trimming stripped 4 bases from V and 4 bases from J, with 8 bases between. The CDR3 contains 13 residues. Germline lookup yields CDR1 SNHLY and CDR2 FYNNEI. The CDR3 spells CASSAGSNQPQHF. In DNA, the CDR3 is TGTGCCAGCAGTGCAGGGTCTAATCAGCCCCAGCATTTT.

The chain carries TRBV6-1 and TRBJ2-4, with D possibly being TRBD2 (5 bases). There are 17 residues in the CDR3. Germline V gives CDR1 MNHNS, CDR2 SASEGT. V was pared by 0 bases and J by 0 bases, with 12 bases between. The DNA of the CDR3 is TGTGCCAGCAGTGAAGCCCTCGGCGGACTAGCCAAAAACATTCAGTACTTC. This sequence encodes CASSEALGGLAKNIQYF.

The chain joins TRBV19 to TRBJ2-3, with 9 bases identical to TRBD2. Germline V gives CDR1 LNHDA, CDR2 SQIVND (reference sequence). V was pared by 7 bases and J by 6 bases, with 11 bases of the junction left unmatched. The CDR3 totals 15 residues. The CDR3 sequence is CASTRGRASGDTQYF. The CDR3, as DNA: TGTGCCAGTACACGCGGGAGGGCCTCCGGGGATACGCAGTATTTT.

The chain combines TRBV5-1 with TRBJ2-2, with 11 bases identical to TRBD1. Unmatched junction bases numbered 11, after V lost 3 bases and J lost 4 bases. The CDR3 has 18 amino acids. Germline V gene sequence: CDR1 SGHRS, CDR2 YFSETQ. Here the CDR3 reads CASSWVPVGTGGTGELFF. The CDR3 DNA sequence: TGCGCCAGCAGCTGGGTTCCCGTCGGGACAGGGGGCACCGGGGAGCTGTTTTTT. The full variable domain, rest sourced from reference TRBV5-1 and TRBJ2-2, is KAGVTQTPRYLIKTRGQQVTLSCSPISGHRSVSWYQQTPGQGLQFLFEYFSETQRNKGNFPGRFSGRQFSNSRSEMNVSTLELGDSALYLCASSWVPVGTGGTGELFFGEGSRLTVL.

J is TRBJ2-7 and V is TRBV27; TRBD2 agrees at 11 bases. V lost 5 bases to trimming and J lost 2 bases; unmatched junction nucleotides: 5. Germline CDR1 MNHEY, CDR2 SMNVEV (reference sequence). This CDR3 is built from 15 residues. DNA of the CDR3: TGTGCCAGCAGTCCTGGACTAGCGGGTACCTACGAGCAGTACTTC. Translating it yields CASSPGLAGTYEQYF.

The genes are TRBV4-2 and TRBJ1-3; D is unresolved. Trimming shortened V by 6 bases and J by 4 bases, and 4 bases separated the two germline ends. CDR1 is LGHNA, CDR2 YNFKEQ, per germline. This CDR3 spans 11 amino acids. The DNA for the CDR3 is TGTGCCAGCAGTAGGGGAAACACCATATATTTT. It is translated as CASSRGNTIYF.

V usage is TRBV2 and J usage is TRBJ2-3; D not resolved. The germline V and J ends were trimmed by 4 bases and 5 bases, with 7 bases remaining between them. Germline V CDR1 and CDR2: SNHLY, FYNNEI. The length of the CDR3 is 12 residues. The CDR3 DNA follows: TGTGCCAGCAGTGGGACGGGAGATACGCAGTATTTT. This sequence encodes CASSGTGDTQYF.

This clone has a single count. The chain is built from TRBV7-2 and TRBJ2-7; TRBD2 aligns across 8 bases. CDR1 SGHTA and CDR2 FQGNSA come from the germline V gene. The CDR3 sequence is 15 residues long. V dropped 2 bases and J dropped 6; count of bases not matched to a gene: 9. For the CDR3, the DNA is TGTGCCAGCAGCTTACGGACTAGCTCGTCTCTCGAGCAGTACTTC. It yields the protein CASSLRTSSSLEQYF.

The rearrangement uses TRBV7-2 and TRBJ2-7; 9 positions match TRBD2. V shed 1 base and J 6 bases; nucleotides not matched to a gene: 7. This CDR3 contains 15 residues. The germline CDR1 and CDR2 sequences are SGHTA and FQGNSA. CDR3 loop: CASSLGRLAEIEQYF. Here the CDR3 DNA reads TGTGCCAGCAGCTTAGGCCGACTAGCGGAGATCGAGCAGTACTTC.

The chain joins TRBV27 to TRBJ1-2, with TRBD1 matching over 10 bases. The CDR3 is made up of 15 amino acids. J gave up 6 bases and V 4 bases, and 8 bases lay outside the gene matches. Germline values: CDR1 MNHEY, CDR2 SMNVEV (reference sequence). CDR3 coding DNA: TGTGCCAGCAGTTCCCCCGGGACAGGGGCGGATGGCTACACCTTC. It is translated as CASSSPGTGADGYTF.

The rearrangement joins TRBV27 to TRBJ1-5, with D perhaps matching TRBD1 (5 bases). The CDR3 runs to 12 residues. Germline values: CDR1 MNHEY, CDR2 SMNVEV (reference sequence). V lost 6 bases, J lost 7 bases, and 10 bases lay in between. The CDR3 nucleotides read TGTGCCAGCAGGTCCTGGGACCAGCCCCAGCATTTT. This encodes CASRSWDQPQHF.